The entry that follows covers one TCR beta chain sequence. This clonotype turned up a few times. Its antigen is unknown. No base qualities exist here, and no much larger clone lies one base off it. This sample is drawn from a study (dated by TCRdb to about 2016). Library creation used RT-PCR. TCRdb shows the sequencer as Illumina MiSeq. Clones were called with MiXCR by TCRdb after fastp trimmed the public reads at Q25, and only in-frame beta chains were retained. Each record represents a unique CDR3 protein, reported with the most common genes and DNA among its rows. Recorded for this sample are around 700,000 distinct CDR3 sequences; about 14% of them occurred a single time. Just over 3.5% of the sample is in the top ten clones. The germline V gene encodes CDR1 SGHAT and CDR2 FQNNGV. The CDR3, from cysteine to phenylalanine, totals 18 residues. Kept here is only the CDR3 DNA, which spans 54 bases and is read in frame from base 1. Compared with germline, V lacks 3 bases and J lacks 0 bases; bases without a gene match: 11.

The TCR sequence derives from a female donor in good health, serving as a healthy control. In this chain, TRBV11-2 is recombined with TRBJ2-1; 7 bases in the junction line up with TRBD1. The sample taken for sequencing was memory CD4+ T cells from blood. The nucleotides read TGTGCCAGCAGCTTCGCCCCCGGACAGGATAGCTCCTACAATGAGCAGTTCTTC. The translation is CASSFAPGQDSSYNEQFF.